Listed here are 23 T cell receptor beta chains from one sample, sequenced in a study of control samples from healthy donors and cancer patients. Method: immunoSEQ multiplex PCR; TCRdb's copy keeps in-frame clones and lacks some. The profile shows around 84,000 clones, 90% to 95% of them singletons. The specimen was blood. The receptors derive from a man between 25 and 39 years old in good health.

The V and J genes are TRBV5-5 and TRBJ2-7; no clear D gene. This CDR3 has 12 amino acids. Trimming removed 3 bases at V and 5 bases at J, with 9 bases between. From germline, CDR1 is SGHKS and CDR2 YYEKEE (reference sequence). The DNA for the CDR3 is TGTGCCAGCAGCTCGCCAAAAAACGAGCAGTACTTC. Protein product: CASSSPKNEQYF.

The chain uses TRBV4-1 and TRBJ1-5; D gene unclear. Germline lookup yields CDR1 MGHRA and CDR2 YSYEKL. V lost 0 bases and J 3 bases, leaving 15 bases between the germline ends. The CDR3 consists of 17 residues. The CDR3 sequence: CASSQDGRGGSNQPQHF. DNA of the CDR3: TGCGCCAGCAGCCAAGATGGGCGGGGAGGATCCAATCAGCCCCAGCATTTT.

This chain uses TRBV2 with TRBJ2-2, with D possibly TRBD2 on 6 matching bases. The germline V and J ends were trimmed by 8 bases and 3 bases, with 19 bases remaining between them. CDR1 and CDR2 (germline): SNHLY, FYNNEI. The CDR3 is 16 amino acids. The CDR3 DNA reads TGTGCCAGCCGGGCCCTTAGCGGAAAAGACACCGGGGAGCTGTTTTTT. Its protein product is CASRALSGKDTGELFF.

The chain links TRBV7-3 to TRBJ1-1, with D unclear. V lost 0 bases to trimming and J lost 3 bases, with 5 bases between them. Germline CDR1 reads SGHTA; CDR2 reads FQGTGA. The CDR3 has 13 amino acids. This CDR3 reads CASSLTLDTEAFF. The CDR3 nucleotides read TGTGCCAGCAGCTTAACGTTGGACACTGAAGCTTTCTTT.

This clone was seen only once. The chain links TRBV4-1 to TRBJ2-1; TRBD2 agrees at 7 bases. Germline V gives CDR1 MGHRA, CDR2 YSYEKL. V trimming: 1 base; J trimming: 1 base; junction bases outside the gene matches: 7. The CDR3 runs to 17 residues. Written as DNA, the CDR3 is TGCGCCAGCAGCCAAGTAACGGGGGGTCTTTCCTACAATGAGCAGTTCTTC. This encodes CASSQVTGGLSYNEQFF.

The rearrangement links TRBV7-2 to TRBJ2-2, with D possibly TRBD2 on 6 matching bases. The V gene's germline CDR1 is SGHTA and CDR2 FQGNSA. The CDR3 covers 16 residues. The ends were cut back, 5 bases at V and 2 bases at J, with 15 bases in the middle. CDR3 residues: CASSETGTSNTGELFF. CDR3 DNA sequence: TGTGCCAGCAGCGAAACCGGGACTTCTAACACCGGGGAGCTGTTTTTT.

The gene calls are TRBV6-5 and TRBJ1-1; D uncertain. This CDR3 has 16 residues. V was pared by 2 bases and J by 6 bases, with 19 bases between. From germline, CDR1 is MNHEY and CDR2 SVGAGI. The CDR3: CASSYTPSWSRAEAFF. The CDR3 DNA follows: TGTGCCAGCAGTTACACTCCTAGCTGGTCTAGAGCTGAAGCTTTCTTT.

V gene TRBV7-3 combines with J gene TRBJ2-1, with TRBD2 identical over 10 bases. The V gene's germline CDR1 is SGHTA and CDR2 FQGTGA. The V segment lost 4 bases and the J segment 8 bases; nucleotides outside the gene matches: 11. This CDR3 contains 16 residues. CDR3 DNA: TGTGCCAGCAGCTCGGGACTAGCGCAACGGGTGGATGAGCAGTTCTTC. Its translation is CASSSGLAQRVDEQFF.

The V call is TRBV5-1, the J call TRBJ1-4, with D unclear. The V end was cut by 4 bases, the J end by 0 bases, with 10 bases between. The CDR3 totals 15 residues. CDR1 and CDR2 from the germline V gene are SGHRS and YFSETQ. CDR3 sequence: CASSLQNPTNEKLFF. The CDR3 nucleotides are TGCGCCAGCAGCCTACAGAACCCAACTAATGAAAAACTGTTTTTT.

Notes on this clone: Other DNA sequences in this specimen translate into the identical CDR3. J is TRBJ1-6 and V is TRBV5-1; D remains ambiguous. V lost 0 bases and J 1 base, leaving 5 bases between the germline ends. The CDR3 length is 15 residues. The germline V gene has CDR1 SGHRS and CDR2 YFSETQ. The CDR3 here is CASSLEGSYNSPLHF. The CDR3 DNA sequence: TGCGCCAGCAGCTTGGAAGGATCCTATAATTCACCCCTCCACTTT.

V gene TRBV9 combines with J gene TRBJ2-7, with 9 bases aligning to TRBD1. CDR3 length: 15 residues. V shed 2 bases and J 3 bases; nucleotides not matched to a gene: 6. Germline-derived CDR1 and CDR2 are SGDLS and YYNGEE. CDR3 in amino acids: CASSVRTGANYEQYF. CDR3 DNA: TGTGCCAGCAGCGTGCGGACAGGGGCGAACTACGAGCAGTACTTC. The entire variable domain, with the rest obtained from reference TRBV9 and TRBJ2-7, is as follows: DSGVTQTPKHLITATGQRVTLRCSPRSGDLSVYWYQQSLDQGLQFLIQYYNGEERAKGNILERFSAQQFPDLHSELNLSSLELGDSALYFCASSVRTGANYEQYFGPGTRLTVT.

The chain carries TRBV11-2 and TRBJ2-2; TRBD2 is a possible D gene (6 bases). The CDR3 is 16 residues long. V lost 5 bases, J lost 2 bases, and 15 bases lay in between. Per the germline V gene, CDR1 is SGHAT and CDR2 is FQNNGV. CDR3 nucleotide sequence: TGTGCCAGCAGCGCCCCGGGACTCGCTAACACCGGGGAGCTGTTTTTT. It encodes CASSAPGLANTGELFF.

The chain uses TRBV19 and TRBJ2-3, with 10 bases lining up with TRBD2. Germline V gene data show CDR1 as LNHDA and CDR2 as SQIVND (reference sequence). CDR3 length: 18 residues. V trimming: 1 base; J trimming: 5 bases; junction bases outside the gene matches: 12. The chain's CDR3 is CASSIVFSASGRGDTQYF. In nucleotides, the CDR3 is TGTGCCAGTAGTATAGTGTTCTCCGCGAGCGGGAGGGGAGATACGCAGTATTTT. Supplemented by reference TRBV19 and TRBJ2-3, the full variable domain reads DGGITQSPKYLFRKEGQNVTLSCEQNLNHDAMYWYRQDPGQGLRLIYYSQIVNDFQKGDIAEGYSVSREKKESFPLTVTSAQKNPTAFYLCASSIVFSASGRGDTQYFGPGTRLTVL.

The J gene is TRBJ2-2, the V gene TRBV3-1 (or the pseudogene TRBV3-2); 9 bases align to TRBD1. Germline-derived CDR1 and CDR2 are LGHDT and YNNKEL (reference sequence). J gave up 6 bases and V 0 bases, and 17 bases lay outside the gene matches. The CDR3 has 20 residues. In nucleotides, the CDR3 is TGTGCCAGCAGCCAAGAGAGGGGACAGGGCATTGGAGTTTTTTCCGGGGAGCTGTTTTTT. Its translation: CASSQERGQGIGVFSGELFF.

This chain connects TRBV28 to TRBJ1-2; D not resolved. Germline-derived CDR1 and CDR2 are MDHEN and SYDVKM. Trimming took 6 bases from V and 2 from J, leaving 10 bases between them. This CDR3 region has 13 residues. This chain's CDR3 is CASSLTVNYGYTF. CDR3 nucleotides: TGTGCCAGCAGCCTTACCGTGAACTATGGCTACACCTTC.

The chain couples TRBV7-3 to TRBJ2-5; 9 nucleotides align to TRBD2. V lost 5 bases and J lost 3; bases outside the gene matches: 10. CDR1 and CDR2 (germline): SGHTA, FQGTGA. The length of the CDR3 is 16 residues. CDR3 DNA sequence: TGTGCCAGCAGCCGAGTCGGGGCTAGCGGGAAAGAGACCCAGTACTTC. As protein: CASSRVGASGKETQYF.

The rearrangement joins TRBV7-9 to TRBJ2-7, with D possibly called TRBD1 or TRBD2 (5 bases each). The CDR3 spans 13 residues. V lost 5 bases, J lost 2 bases, and 10 bases lay in between. In germline, CDR1 is SEHNR, CDR2 FQNEAQ (reference sequence). This chain's CDR3 is CASSDRGPYEQYF. The CDR3 nucleotides are TGTGCCAGCAGCGACCGGGGCCCCTACGAGCAGTACTTC.

The chain has TRBV13 and TRBJ2-2; TRBD1 is a possible D gene (6 bases). Trimming shortened V by 3 bases and J by 3 bases, and 8 bases separated the two germline ends. The CDR3 loop spans 14 amino acids. CDR1 PRHDT and CDR2 FYEKMQ come from the germline V gene (reference sequence). The CDR3 reads CASSFWTDTGELFF. CDR3 sequence (DNA): TGTGCCAGCAGCTTCTGGACAGACACCGGGGAGCTGTTTTTT.

The chain combines TRBV9 with TRBJ2-5; a weak D match, TRBD2 (6 bases). The V gene lost 2 bases and the J gene lost 1 base, with 18 bases spanning the gap. This CDR3 comprises 17 residues. Germline V gene lookup returns CDR1 SGDLS and CDR2 YYNGEE. The CDR3 bases are TGTGCCAGCAGCGTGGCGGGTGGCGGGAAATCCCAAGAGACCCAGTACTTC. Its translation is CASSVAGGGKSQETQYF.

The chain carries TRBV27 and TRBJ2-7; TRBD2 matches at 8 bases. This CDR3 is built from 16 residues. With V trimmed by 3 bases and J by 0 bases, 7 bases remained unmatched. Germline values: CDR1 MNHEY, CDR2 SMNVEV (reference sequence). This chain's CDR3 is CASSLSGGGSSYEQYF. In DNA, the CDR3 is TGTGCCAGCAGTTTGAGCGGGGGAGGGAGCTCCTACGAGCAGTACTTC.

The rearrangement joins TRBV6-6 to TRBJ2-5, with 8 bases identical to TRBD1. This CDR3 contains 13 residues. V lost 6 bases, J lost 9 bases, and 9 bases stayed unmatched. Germline V gene data show CDR1 as MNHNY and CDR2 as SVGAGI (reference sequence). CDR3 protein: CASSRPGQEPQYF. The CDR3 region has the DNA TGTGCCAGCAGCCGACCGGGACAGGAGCCCCAGTACTTC.

The chain has TRBV18 and TRBJ1-1; D uncertain. V dropped 2 bases and J dropped 1 base, with 8 bases sitting between them. The CDR3 length is 14 residues. Germline lookup yields CDR1 KGHSH and CDR2 LQKENI. The CDR3 DNA reads as TGTGCCAGCTCACCAGACCTAGGGAACACTGAAGCTTTCTTT. This sequence encodes CASSPDLGNTEAFF.

The J gene is TRBJ1-2, the V gene TRBV25-1, with a possible D match to TRBD1 (5 bases). The length of the CDR3 is 14 residues. Trimming pared 5 bases from V and 8 bases from J, leaving 18 bases between. CDR1 is MGHDK and CDR2 is SYGVNS in the germline V gene. CDR3 region: CASSPPTAAAGYTF. DNA for the CDR3: TGTGCCAGCAGTCCTCCGACAGCCGCGGCCGGCTACACCTTC.